The 23 T cell receptor beta chains below were found in one sample sequenced in a study of T cell repertoires in cytomegalovirus infection. From the reads, TCRdb called clonotypes with MiXCR, one entry per CDR3 protein. The data hold over 300,000 distinct CDR3 sequences, with around a tenth observed a single time. Sequencing was carried out using PBMCs. These receptors were taken from a human donor in good health (CMV status not recorded). Some clones in this sample may be carry-over from other donors' samples.

This clonotype was recorded a few times. V gene TRBV6-2 or TRBV6-3 combines with J gene TRBJ2-1, with TRBD2 matching over 9 bases. CDR3 length: 15 amino acids. CDR1 and CDR2 (germline): MNHEY, SVGEGT. Trimming cost V 6 bases and J 7 bases; bases outside gene matches: 10. CDR3: CASSRAGGTPNEQFF. CDR3 nucleotide sequence: TGTGCCAGCAGCCGAGCGGGGGGTACCCCAAATGAGCAGTTCTTC.

V is TRBV7-9 and J is TRBJ2-7, with D perhaps matching TRBD1 (6 bases). The CDR3 sequence is 14 residues long. The germline CDR1 and CDR2 sequences are SEHNR and FQNEAQ (reference sequence). Trimming took 5 bases from V and 1 from J, leaving 12 bases between them. The CDR3 region has the DNA TGTGCCAGCAGCAGGGACACAAATTCCTACGAGCAGTACTTC. Translation gives CASSRDTNSYEQYF. Full variable domain (rest looked up from reference TRBV7-9 and TRBJ2-7): DTGVSQNPRHKITKRGQNVTFRCDPISEHNRLYWYRQTLGQGPEFLTYFQNEAQLEKSRLLSDRFSAERPKGSFSTLEIQRTEQGDSAMYLCASSRDTNSYEQYFGPGTRLTVT.

The rearrangement uses TRBV29-1 and TRBJ2-2, with D perhaps TRBD1 (5 bases). Germline loops: CDR1 SQVTM, CDR2 ANQGSEA. The CDR3 spans 14 residues. Trimming pared 2 bases from V and 1 base from J, leaving 8 bases between. CDR3 sequence reads: CSVEQGKNTGELFF. CDR3 sequence (DNA): TGCAGCGTTGAACAGGGAAAGAACACCGGGGAGCTGTTTTTT.

The V gene is TRBV20-1, the J gene TRBJ2-5; D uncertain. Trimming removed 5 bases at V and 5 bases at J, with 12 bases between. The germline V gene has CDR1 DFQATT and CDR2 SNEGSKA (reference sequence). This CDR3 comprises 12 residues. The CDR3 region is CSARTAGETQYF. CDR3 DNA: TGCAGTGCTCGGACGGCCGGGGAGACCCAGTACTTC.

In its sample, this clonotype was seen a few times. The CDR3 loop reads CATSGLPGLAGETGELFF. The CDR3 nucleotides read TGTGCCACCAGTGGCCTACCGGGACTAGCGGGGGAAACCGGGGAGCTGTTTTTT. The V call is TRBV24-1, the J call TRBJ2-2; 14 nucleotides line up with TRBD2. The junction had 9 bases not matched to a gene; V was cut back by 5 bases and J by 5 bases. From germline, CDR1 is KGHDR and CDR2 SFDVKD. The CDR3 runs to 18 residues.

The rearrangement links TRBV10-3 to TRBJ2-2; no definite D call. This CDR3 spans 16 amino acids. Germline loops: CDR1 ENHRY, CDR2 SYGVKD. V gave up 1 base and J gave up 4 bases, with 13 bases separating them. This CDR3 reads CAISELWAELTGELFF. The CDR3 bases are TGTGCCATCAGTGAGTTATGGGCGGAGCTCACCGGGGAGCTGTTTTTT.

Remarks on this clonotype: In this CDR3 the conserved last residue, phenylalanine or tryptophan, is missing, so a read error is likely. The chain employs TRBV9 and TRBJ1-5; D is unclear. V lost 0 bases to trimming and J lost 4 bases, with 5 bases between them. The germline gives CDR1 SGDLS, CDR2 YYNGEE. The CDR3 is 13 amino acids. CDR3 sequence (DNA): TGTGCCAGCAGCGTAGCAGATAATCAGCCCCAGCATTCT. It yields the protein CASSVADNQPQHS.

This clonotype occurred a few times. The rearrangement links TRBV20-1 to TRBJ1-5; D is unclear. In germline, CDR1 is DFQATT, CDR2 SNEGSKA (reference sequence). This CDR3 is built from 14 residues. V lost 6 bases and J 1 base, leaving 13 bases between the germline ends. The CDR3 DNA reads TGCAGTGCCCGAAGCGGGTCCAGCAATCAGCCCCAGCATTTT. Amino acids: CSARSGSSNQPQHF.

In its sample, this clonotype was seen many times. The J gene is TRBJ1-2, the V gene TRBV7-2, with D possibly matching TRBD1 (6 bases). V lost 4 bases to trimming and J lost 7 bases, with 13 bases between them. This CDR3 has 13 residues. The germline V gene encodes CDR1 SGHTA and CDR2 FQGNSA. CDR3 DNA: TGTGCCAGCAGCTCTGACAGGTACACTGGCTACACCTTC. Amino acid sequence: CASSSDRYTGYTF.

The chain couples TRBV19 to TRBJ2-5; D tentatively reads TRBD1 or TRBD2 (5 bases each). With 5 bases removed from V and 1 base from J, the gap between germline ends came to 20 bases. Germline CDR1 LNHDA, CDR2 SQIVND (reference sequence). This CDR3 has 17 amino acids. DNA of the CDR3: TGTGCCAGTAGTGCCGAATATTCGGGACGGGCCCAAGAGACCCAGTACTTC. As protein: CASSAEYSGRAQETQYF.

This clonotype has a handful of counts. The rearrangement uses TRBV6-6 and TRBJ2-3; D remains unclear. This CDR3 has 14 amino acids. V was pared by 5 bases and J by 4 bases, with 13 bases between. The V gene's germline CDR1 is MNHNY and CDR2 SVGAGI (reference sequence). The DNA for the CDR3 is TGTGCCAGCAGTCCGCCCAGGAGTTCAGATACGCAGTATTTT. Amino acid sequence: CASSPPRSSDTQYF.

This clonotype was counted a few times. The chain joins TRBV6-1 to TRBJ2-3; D may correspond to TRBD1 or TRBD2 (6 bases each). There are 15 residues in the CDR3. V was cut by 6 bases and J by 4 bases, with 17 bases left in between. Germline lookup yields CDR1 MNHNS and CDR2 SASEGT. The CDR3 bases are TGTGCCAGCAGGCATTGGGGGGCGAGCGCAGATACGCAGTATTTT. It specifies CASRHWGASADTQYF.

This clonotype was recorded at least ten times. The rearrangement uses TRBV6-8 and TRBJ1-2, with 7 bases aligning to TRBD1. The germline V gene encodes CDR1 MNHGY and CDR2 SAAAGT. This CDR3 has 14 amino acids. Trimming removed 7 bases from V and 5 bases from J; junction bases left unmatched: 10. This CDR3 is CASTRTGLTYGYTF. DNA of the CDR3: TGTGCCAGCACACGGACAGGACTAACTTATGGCTACACCTTC.

This clonotype was seen many times. The J gene is TRBJ1-6, the V gene TRBV7-2; D perhaps matches TRBD1 (5 bases). V was clipped by 1 base and J by 7 bases, with 11 bases between them. Germline V gene sequence: CDR1 SGHTA, CDR2 FQGNSA. CDR3 length: 15 amino acids. For the CDR3, the DNA is TGTGCCAGCAGCTTAGATAAGGGGAAAAATTCACCCCTCCACTTT. Its protein is CASSLDKGKNSPLHF.

The chain uses TRBV28 and TRBJ2-6; either TRBD1 or TRBD2 may fit D (5 bases each). This CDR3 is 17 amino acids long. CDR1 is MDHEN, CDR2 SYDVKM, per germline. Trimming left V 5 bases short and J 1 base short, with 15 bases between. In DNA, the CDR3 is TGTGCCAGCAGTCTCTGGGACGACCCATCTGGGGCCAACGTCCTGACTTTC. Protein sequence: CASSLWDDPSGANVLTF.

The chain is built from TRBV12-3 or TRBV12-4 and TRBJ2-2, with TRBD1 identical over 11 bases. CDR3 length equals 15 residues. J gave up 4 bases and V 6 bases, and 4 bases lay outside the gene matches. The CDR3 DNA reads as TGTGCCAGCAGAGTCGGGACAGGGGGCACCGGGGAGCTGTTTTTT. Translating gives CASRVGTGGTGELFF.

This clonotype was counted between two and nine times. This sequence joins TRBV7-2 and TRBJ1-1; D remains ambiguous. Germline loops: CDR1 SGHTA, CDR2 FQGNSA. The V end lost 1 base, the J end lost 5 bases, and 11 bases lay between the germline ends. This CDR3 is 14 amino acids long. CDR3 nucleotides: TGTGCCAGCAGCTTAGTGCGACTAGGGACTGAAGCTTTCTTT. This codes for CASSLVRLGTEAFF.

In regard to this clonotype: A much larger clone lies a single base off, so this may be a read error. The genes are TRBV12-3 or TRBV12-4 and TRBJ1-1, with a weak D call TRBD1 (5 bases). Trimming cost V 2 bases and J 10 bases, with 11 bases left between them. The CDR3 spans 12 residues. CDR3 bases: TGTGCCAGCAGTTTAAACCGCAGGGTAGCTTTCTTT. It yields the protein CASSLNRRVAFF.

This clonotype was detected many times. The chain joins TRBV7-2 to TRBJ2-3, with unresolved D. The CDR3 runs 11 residues. Germline V lookup: CDR1 SGHTA, CDR2 FQGNSA. V lost 1 base and J lost 5, with 1 base in between. DNA for the CDR3: TGTGCCAGCAGCTTAGAAGATACGCAGTATTTT. It codes for CASSLEDTQYF.

The sample holds many counts of this clonotype. This chain connects TRBV7-8 to TRBJ2-7; TRBD1 might be the D (7 bases). With 1 base removed from V and 4 bases from J, the gap between germline ends came to 14 bases. This CDR3 comprises 15 residues. Germline V gene data show CDR1 as SGHVS and CDR2 as FQNEAQ. Here the CDR3 reads CASSLGQGGAYEQYF. In DNA, the CDR3 is TGTGCCAGCAGCTTAGGGCAGGGGGGCGCGTACGAGCAGTACTTC. The entire variable domain, with the rest obtained from reference TRBV7-8 and TRBJ2-7, is as follows: GAGVSQSPRYKVAKRGQDVALRCDPISGHVSLFWYQQALGQGPEFLTYFQNEAQLDKSGLPSDRFFAERPEGSVSTLKIQRTQQEDSAVYLCASSLGQGGAYEQYFGPGTRLTVT.

This clonotype has only a few counts. The chain joins TRBV7-2 to TRBJ1-5; D uncertain. Germline V gene sequence: CDR1 SGHTA, CDR2 FQGNSA. Trimming took off 1 base at V and 9 bases at J, with 10 bases between the two ends. The CDR3 runs to 13 residues. CDR3 amino acids: CASSLEGSSPQHF. CDR3 DNA: TGTGCCAGCAGCTTAGAAGGGTCCTCGCCCCAGCATTTT.

A few counts support this clonotype. The gene calls are TRBV9 and TRBJ2-1; 11 bases are shared with TRBD2. CDR3 size: 16 residues. The V gene's germline CDR1 is SGDLS and CDR2 YYNGEE. Losses at the gene ends were 3 bases for V and 6 bases for J; bases not matched to a gene: 8. In DNA, the CDR3 is TGTGCCAGCAGCGGGCCAGGGCTAGCGGGAGGCAATGAGCAGTTCTTC. The encoded protein is CASSGPGLAGGNEQFF.

V usage is TRBV29-1 and J usage is TRBJ2-1, with 7 bases identical to TRBD2. This CDR3 has 13 residues. The V and J ends lost 1 base and 8 bases, in that order; junction bases with no gene match: 5. CDR1 SQVTM and CDR2 ANQGSEA come from the germline V gene. This CDR3 reads CSVEGERGYEQFF. CDR3 sequence (DNA): TGCAGCGTTGAAGGGGAGCGGGGCTATGAGCAGTTCTTC.